Only a few counts were recorded for the clone carrying this T cell receptor (beta chain). The data are from a study of response to subunit inactivated influenza vaccine. TCRdb ran MiXCR on the RT-PCR reads and lists one entry per CDR3 protein. The sample comprises 500,000 to 550,000 distinct CDR3 sequences, around 21% of which are singletons, and 2.5% to 3.5% rests with the top ten. This CDR3 has 13 amino acids. CDR1 is MNHEY, CDR2 SVGAGI, per germline. With 2 bases removed from V and 1 base from J, the gap between germline ends came to 5 bases. This sample was shared with a second study, whose subject was T cells expressing NK-cell markers. As that report states: TCR beta cDNA was made by 5'RACE template switching with UMIs. Among CD8+ T cells from 5 to 7 donors, dominant NKG2C+ clonotypes accounted for about 1.0-7.0%.

The chain uses TRBV6-5 and TRBJ1-1; D is unclear. Material: CD4+ T cells sorted from PBMCs, obtained approximately 13 days after vaccination. This TCR was sampled from a man in his forties or fifties who received an inactivated influenza vaccine. CDR3 in amino acids: CASSYQENTEAFF. The CDR3 DNA follows: TGTGCCAGCAGTTACCAGGAGAACACTGAAGCTTTCTTT.